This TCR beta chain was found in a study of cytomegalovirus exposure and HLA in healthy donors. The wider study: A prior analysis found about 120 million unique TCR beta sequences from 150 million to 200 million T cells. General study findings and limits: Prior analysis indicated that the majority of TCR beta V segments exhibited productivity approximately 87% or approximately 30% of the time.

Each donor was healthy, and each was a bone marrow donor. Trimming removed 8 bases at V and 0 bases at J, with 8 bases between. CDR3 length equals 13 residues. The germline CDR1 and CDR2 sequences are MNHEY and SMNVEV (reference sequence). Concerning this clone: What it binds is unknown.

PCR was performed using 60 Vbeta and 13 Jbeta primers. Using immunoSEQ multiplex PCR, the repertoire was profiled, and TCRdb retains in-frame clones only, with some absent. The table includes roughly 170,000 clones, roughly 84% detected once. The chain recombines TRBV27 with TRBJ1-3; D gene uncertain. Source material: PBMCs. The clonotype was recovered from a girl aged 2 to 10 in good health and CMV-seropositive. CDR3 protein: CASAQNSGNTIYF. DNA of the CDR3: TGTGCCAGCGCTCAGAACTCTGGAAACACCATATATTTT.